These T cell receptor beta chains were read from a single sample in a study of T cells after yellow fever vaccination. TCRdb used MiXCR to reprocess the 5' RACE reads, holding one entry per CDR3 protein. The sample contains roughly 500,000 distinct CDR3 sequences, around 21% of which appear only once. Material: PBMCs, obtained 15 days after the yellow fever booster vaccination. These receptors all come from a man younger than 40 who received the YFV17D yellow fever vaccine. CDR3s include the opening cysteine and the closing phenylalanine or tryptophan. D genes are given only for firm matches. Clone size is shown for a subset of rows, as once, few, many or a class of expanded clone.

>few|TRBV27|TRBJ2-7|-
TGTGCCACCGCAGTTTTTGGCAACTCCTACGAGCAGTACTTC
CATAVFGNSYEQYF
>-|TRBV9|TRBJ2-3|TRBD2
TGTGCCAGCAGCGCAGCGGGAGATAGCACAGATACGCAGTATTTT
CASSAAGDSTDTQYF
>-|TRBV30|TRBJ2-5|-
TGTGCCTGGACTCGAGATATTCCCACCCAGTACTTC
CAWTRDIPTQYF
>few|TRBV29-1|TRBJ2-3|-
TGCAGCTTGGCGCTTCGGCCAGATACGCAGTATTTT
CSLALRPDTQYF
>-|TRBV6-5|TRBJ2-7|-
TGTGCCAGCAGTTACTCGATGGGCGGGTCGGGCGAGCAGTACTTC
CASSYSMGGSGEQYF
>-|TRBV7-6|TRBJ2-1|TRBD2
TGTGCCAGCAGCTTAGTACTAGCGGGAGGCTACAATGAGCAGTTCTTC
CASSLVLAGGYNEQFF
>-|TRBV7-2|TRBJ2-5|TRBD2
TGTGCCAGCAGCTTAGCGCCGCGACTAGCGGGGAAGGGGGTGGAAGAGACCCAGTACTTC
CASSLAPRLAGKGVEETQYF
>few|TRBV28|TRBJ2-1|TRBD2
TGTGCCAGCAGTGGGGGGGATGAGCAGTTCTTC
CASSGGDEQFF
>-|TRBV24-1|TRBJ2-1|-
TGTGCCACCAGGGAGGGAAGGGAGCAGTTCTTC
CATREGREQFF
>few|TRBV7-9|TRBJ1-1|TRBD1
TGTGCCAGCAGCTTAACCCTGACAGGGGGCACTGAAGCTTTCTTT
CASSLTLTGGTEAFF
>-|TRBV7-9|TRBJ2-1|TRBD2
TGTGCCAGCAGCCGACCAGGACTAGCTTCCTACAATGAGCAGTTCTTC
CASSRPGLASYNEQFF
>once|TRBV10-3|TRBJ2-3|-
TGTGCTATCAGTGAGTTTCTAGATACGCAGTATTTT
CAISEFLDTQYF
>-|TRBV7-2|TRBJ1-4|-
TGTGCCAGCAGCTCCCAGCCGGGTGAAAAACTGTTTTTT
CASSSQPGEKLFF
>-|TRBV21-1|TRBJ2-2|-
TGTGCCAGCAGCCGGCCCCGGGACAGGGTAATGTCCGGGGAGCTGTTTTTT
CASSRPRDRVMSGELFF
>-|TRBV20-1|TRBJ1-6|TRBD1
TGCAGTGCTCGGGGACAGGGTGAATCACCCCTCCACTTT
CSARGQGESPLHF
>-|TRBV4-3|TRBJ2-1|TRBD1
TGCGCCAGCAGCCCGACCGACAGGGGCGCTGAGCAGTTCTTC
CASSPTDRGAEQFF
>few|TRBV12-3/TRBV12-4|TRBJ2-7|TRBD1
TGTGCCAGCGGACGAACCGGGACAGTCTCCTACGAGCAGTACTTC
CASGRTGTVSYEQYF
>-|TRBV7-3|TRBJ2-7|-
TGTGCCAGCAGCGTTACGGGGTTCGACGAGCAGTACTTC
CASSVTGFDEQYF
>few|TRBV6-6|TRBJ2-1|TRBD2
TGTGCCAGCTCCACCCCGGGGGGAACGGAGCAGTTCTTC
CASSTPGGTEQFF
>-|TRBV28|TRBJ2-3|TRBD2
TGTGCCAGCAGGCGACTAGCGAGAGTACTCTCTAGCACAGATACGCAGTATTTT
CASRRLARVLSSTDTQYF
>-|TRBV29-1|TRBJ2-1|-
TGCAGCGTTACGGACTATGAGCAGTTCTTC
CSVTDYEQFF
>few|TRBV5-1|TRBJ2-4|TRBD1
TGCGCCAGCAGCTTGGTTAAAACAGGGACAGACTTC
CASSLVKTGTDF
>-|TRBV2|TRBJ2-7|-
TGTGCCAGCAGCGACGGGACACTTAGATACGAGCAGTACTTC
CASSDGTLRYEQYF
>few|TRBV20-1|TRBJ2-5|-
TGCAGTGCCCCAGAGCAGTCTGGGACCCAGTACTTC
CSAPEQSGTQYF
>-|TRBV7-8|TRBJ2-7|-
TGTGCCAGCAGCTTAGTAGACGACAGGGACTGGGCCTACTACGAGCAGTACTTC
CASSLVDDRDWAYYEQYF
>-|TRBV24-1|TRBJ2-1|-
TGTGCCACCAGTGCTGGTGTTTACATCTCGAATGAGCAGTTCTTC
CATSAGVYISNEQFF
>few|TRBV18|TRBJ2-5|-
TGTGCCAGCTCACCACGTGGGGCGGCGGAGACCCAGTACTTC
CASSPRGAAETQYF
>-|TRBV25-1|TRBJ2-3|-
TGTGCCAGCAGTGAAGCGGGCAGCTTCACAGATACGCAGTATTTT
CASSEAGSFTDTQYF